A single sample gave rise to the 4 T cell receptor beta chains below, sequenced in a study of blood T cell repertoires in COVID-19. Some clones are missing from TCRdb's copy, which holds only in-frame ones; the method was immunoSEQ multiplex PCR. The sample yields 200,000 to 300,000 clones, about 82% seen once. Sample: peripheral blood. These receptors all come from a woman in her fifties or sixties with active or convalescent COVID-19.

The gene calls are TRBV11-2 and TRBJ1-1, with D possibly matching TRBD1 (6 bases). The ends were cut back, 4 bases at V and 6 bases at J, with 9 bases in the middle. The CDR3 is 12 amino acids. Germline CDR1 reads SGHAT; CDR2 reads FQNNGV. The CDR3 DNA reads as TGTGCCAGCAGCTCCCGACAGGCTGAAGCTTTCTTT. Translation gives CASSSRQAEAFF.

The CDR3 DNA reads TGCGCCAGCAGCTGGATCCCAGGACAGGGGGCGACCGGGGAGCTGTTTTTT. It translates to CASSWIPGQGATGELFF. J is TRBJ2-2 and V is TRBV5-1; 11 bases agree with TRBD1. Trimming removed 3 bases from V and 5 bases from J; junction bases left unmatched: 9. In germline, CDR1 is SGHRS, CDR2 YFSETQ. The CDR3 has 17 residues.

For the CDR3, the DNA is TGTGCCAGCAGCGTAGGGAGCGGGGGGTGGGAGACCCAGTACTTC. Protein product: CASSVGSGGWETQYF. V usage is TRBV9 and J usage is TRBJ2-5, with 9 bases aligning to TRBD2. With V trimmed by 0 bases and J by 5 bases, 5 bases remained unmatched. The CDR3 consists of 15 residues. Germline values: CDR1 SGDLS, CDR2 YYNGEE.

The genes are TRBV20-1 and TRBJ2-5; D unclear. The CDR3 is made up of 10 amino acids. V was clipped by 6 bases and J by 5 bases, with 7 bases between them. The germline V gene encodes CDR1 DFQATT and CDR2 SNEGSKA (reference sequence). The CDR3 sequence: CSAPQETQYF. The CDR3 region has the DNA TGCAGTGCCCCTCAGGAGACCCAGTACTTC.